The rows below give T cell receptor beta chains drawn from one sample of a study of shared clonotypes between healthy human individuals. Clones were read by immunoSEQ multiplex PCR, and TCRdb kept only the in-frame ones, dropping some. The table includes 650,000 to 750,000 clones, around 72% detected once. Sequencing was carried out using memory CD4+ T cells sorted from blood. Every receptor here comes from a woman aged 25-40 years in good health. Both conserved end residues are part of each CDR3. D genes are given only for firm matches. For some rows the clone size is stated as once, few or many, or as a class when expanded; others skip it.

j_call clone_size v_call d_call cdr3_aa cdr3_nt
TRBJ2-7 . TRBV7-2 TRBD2 CASSLGPRGDYEQYF TGTGCCAGCAGCTTAGGGCCTCGGGGGGACTACGAGCAGTACTTC
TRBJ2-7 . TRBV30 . CAWAGQGSHEQYF TGTGCCTGGGCCGGGCAGGGATCTCACGAGCAGTACTTC
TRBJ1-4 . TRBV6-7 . CASSTPRTSNEKLFF TGTGCCAGCAGCACCCCCCGCACCTCTAATGAAAAACTGTTTTTT
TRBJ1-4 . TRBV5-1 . CASSWAGQYEKLFF TGCGCCAGCAGCTGGGCAGGGCAGTATGAAAAACTGTTTTTT
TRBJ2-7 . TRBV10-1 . CASNLIFRRGAHEQYF TGCGCCAGCAACCTAATATTTCGACGAGGGGCCCACGAGCAGTACTTC
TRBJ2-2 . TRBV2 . CASRAAANTGELFF TGTGCCAGCCGGGCCGCTGCGAACACCGGGGAGCTGTTTTTT
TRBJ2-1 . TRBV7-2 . CASSSPQGRVYNEQFF TGTGCCAGCAGCTCCCCTCAGGGGAGGGTGTACAATGAGCAGTTCTTC
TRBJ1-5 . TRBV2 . CASSPNSNQPQHF TGTGCCAGCAGTCCAAATAGCAATCAGCCCCAGCATTTT
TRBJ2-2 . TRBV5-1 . CASSRESTAGELFF TGCGCCAGCAGCCGGGAGAGTACTGCTGGGGAGCTGTTTTTT
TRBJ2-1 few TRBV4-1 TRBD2 CASSQVGVLAGGYPYNEQFF TGCGCCAGCAGCCAAGTGGGCGTACTAGCGGGAGGTTACCCCTACAATGAGCAGTTCTTC
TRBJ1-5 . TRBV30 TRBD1 CAWNRGPNQPQHF TGTGCCTGGAACAGGGGGCCCAATCAGCCCCAGCATTTT
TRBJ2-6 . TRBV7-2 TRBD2 CASSWASGSGANVLTF TGTGCCAGCAGCTGGGCTAGCGGTTCTGGGGCCAACGTCCTGACTTTC
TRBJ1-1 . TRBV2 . CASSDPRDPSTAFF TGTGCCAGCAGTGACCCCCGGGACCCCAGTACAGCTTTCTTT
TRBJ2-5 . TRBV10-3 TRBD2 CAISDQASGSGETQYF TGTGCCATCAGTGACCAGGCTAGCGGGAGCGGGGAGACCCAGTACTTC
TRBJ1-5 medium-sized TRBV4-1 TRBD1 CASSRGTVSNQPQHF TGCGCCAGCAGCCGCGGGACAGTTAGCAATCAGCCCCAGCATTTT
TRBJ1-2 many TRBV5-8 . CASSLAGWPGSFTF TGTGCCAGCAGCTTGGCCGGGTGGCCCGGTTCATTCACCTTC
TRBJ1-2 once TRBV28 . CASSFGRGSGGYTF TGTGCCAGCAGTTTTGGCAGGGGTTCTGGTGGCTACACCTTC
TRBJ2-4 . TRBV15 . CATSRDSGGTAKNIQYF TGTGCCACCAGCAGAGATTCTGGCGGAACAGCCAAAAACATTCAGTACTTC
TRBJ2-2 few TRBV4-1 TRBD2 CASSPKGLATNTGELFF TGCGCCAGCAGCCCGAAGGGACTAGCGACGAACACCGGGGAGCTGTTTTTT
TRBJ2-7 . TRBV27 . CASSSVGSFGSNEQYF TGTGCCAGCAGTTCTGTAGGGTCGTTCGGGTCGAACGAGCAGTACTTC
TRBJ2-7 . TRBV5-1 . CASSLVNSGIPEGQYF TGCGCCAGCAGCTTAGTAAATTCGGGCATCCCAGAGGGGCAGTACTTC
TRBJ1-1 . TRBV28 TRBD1 CASSFIQGRNTEAFF TGTGCCAGCAGTTTCATACAGGGGAGGAACACTGAAGCTTTCTTT